This TCR beta chain was obtained from a study of blood T cell repertoires in COVID-19. This clone was counted many times. The assay was immunoSEQ multiplex PCR, and TCRdb's table has in-frame clones only and misses some. The data contain fewer than 90,000 clones, about 83% of them singletons. The CDR3 has 13 residues. Trimming cost V 3 bases and J 4 bases, with 10 bases left between them. This receptor was obtained from a human donor in a cohort sampled during active COVID-19. The chain combines TRBV12-3 or TRBV12-4 with TRBJ2-7; maybe TRBD2 (5 bases). Sequenced input: peripheral blood. The CDR3 sequence is CASSFSRTYEQYF. The CDR3 nucleotides are TGTGCCAGCAGTTTCTCGAGGACTTACGAGCAGTACTTC.